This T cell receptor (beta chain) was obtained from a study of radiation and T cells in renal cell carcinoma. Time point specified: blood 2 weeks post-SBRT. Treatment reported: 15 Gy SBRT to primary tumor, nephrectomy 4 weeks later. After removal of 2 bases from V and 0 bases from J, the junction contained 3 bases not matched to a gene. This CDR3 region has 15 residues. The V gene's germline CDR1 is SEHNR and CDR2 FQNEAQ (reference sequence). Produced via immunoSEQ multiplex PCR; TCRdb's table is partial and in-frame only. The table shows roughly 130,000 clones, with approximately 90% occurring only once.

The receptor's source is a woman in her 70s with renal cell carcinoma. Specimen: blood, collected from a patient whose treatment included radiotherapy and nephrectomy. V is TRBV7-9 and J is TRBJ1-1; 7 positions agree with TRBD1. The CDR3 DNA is TGTGCCAGCAGCTTAAAAGGGGGCATGAACACTGAAGCTTTCTTT. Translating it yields CASSLKGGMNTEAFF.